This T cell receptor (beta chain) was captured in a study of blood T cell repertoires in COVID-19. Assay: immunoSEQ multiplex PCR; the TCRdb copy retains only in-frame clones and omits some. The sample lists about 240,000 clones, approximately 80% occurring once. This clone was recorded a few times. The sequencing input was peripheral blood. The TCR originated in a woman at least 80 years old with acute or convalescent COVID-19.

CDR3 nucleotide sequence: TGCGCCAGCAGCCAAATCCGGGACAGGGGCTATGGCTACACCTTC. Protein: CASSQIRDRGYGYTF. This chain uses TRBV4-1 with TRBJ1-2; TRBD1 matches 10 bases. V dropped 2 bases and J dropped 4; count of bases not matched to a gene: 4. The CDR3 runs 15 residues. Germline V lookup: CDR1 MGHRA, CDR2 YSYEKL.